This TCR beta chain was recovered during a study of neurological immune-mediated disorders. This clonotype came up many times. V lost 3 bases and J lost 5, with 14 bases in between. The CDR3 is made up of 14 amino acids. Germline loops: CDR1 DFQATT, CDR2 SNEGSKA (reference sequence). 5'RACE with 10-nucleotide random UMIs produced the cDNA. Every sequencing run generated in excess of 160 million TCR-beta sequences. These sequences covered 15-18 subjects. TCRdb processed the 5' RACE reads anew with MiXCR; each CDR3 protein has one entry. The sample lists roughly 57,000 distinct CDR3 sequences; around 24% were seen once. This sample's time point: technical triplicate 2.

The sequenced sample consisted of PBMCs. The chain uses TRBV20-1 and TRBJ2-1; perhaps TRBD2 as D (5 bases). The clonotype originates from a man aged 60 to 69 with HTLV-1-associated myelopathy (HAM/TSP). The CDR3: CSASSRAANNEQFF. CDR3 in DNA: TGCAGTGCTAGTTCGCGGGCCGCCAACAATGAGCAGTTCTTC.